These 26 T cell receptor beta chains were all obtained from the same sample, sequenced in a study of blood T cell repertoires in COVID-19 (dated by TCRdb to between 2020 and 2021). Library creation used the immunoSEQ multiplex PCR assay. What TCRdb holds here is the immuneACCESS table cut down to in-frame rearrangements. Part of the clones is not present; checked against another copy, under half of the missing clones reflect an unresolved V gene, and the others are unexplained. The sample table contains over 100,000 clones; only one count was recorded for around 86% of them. The top ten hold roughly 15% of the sample. The material sequenced was peripheral blood. Every receptor here comes from a man aged 50-60 years with acute or convalescent COVID-19.

In its sample, this clone was seen a few times. The rearrangement joins TRBV5-6 to TRBJ2-2; no clear D gene. V was trimmed by 3 bases and J by 6 bases, leaving 3 bases between them. Looked up from germline, CDR1 is SGHDT and CDR2 is YYEEEE. CDR3 length: 11 amino acids. The CDR3 nucleotides read TGTGCCAGCAGCTACTCCGGGGAGCTGTTTTTT. Translating gives CASSYSGELFF.

The chain recombines TRBV4-1 with TRBJ2-3; TRBD2 matches 10 bases. Looked up from germline, CDR1 is MGHRA and CDR2 is YSYEKL. The CDR3 runs 17 residues. The junction had 8 bases not matched to a gene; V was cut back by 0 bases and J by 5 bases. CDR3 sequence: CASSQEGSGRGVDTQYF. The CDR3 coding sequence is TGCGCCAGCAGCCAAGAGGGGAGCGGGAGGGGGGTAGATACGCAGTATTTT.

This clone was recorded once. This chain connects TRBV11-2 to TRBJ2-7; D perhaps matches TRBD2 (6 bases). The CDR3 loop spans 15 amino acids. Trimming stripped 5 bases from V and 0 bases from J, with 14 bases between. CDR1 and CDR2 from the germline V gene are SGHAT and FQNNGV. The DNA of the CDR3 is TGTGCCAGCAGCCCGGGGGTAAGTAGCTCCTACGAGCAGTACTTC. Its translation: CASSPGVSSSYEQYF.

This chain joins TRBV2 and TRBJ1-2; D call uncertain. The CDR3 extends over 14 amino acids. The germline V and J ends were trimmed by 4 bases and 6 bases, with 15 bases remaining between them. Looked up from germline, CDR1 is SNHLY and CDR2 is FYNNEI. CDR3 sequence (DNA): TGTGCCAGCAGTGGAAAGCGGACTACCGATGGCTACACCTTC. Translated, it gives CASSGKRTTDGYTF.

The gene calls are TRBV2 and TRBJ2-1; D remains ambiguous. There are 14 residues in the CDR3. Germline CDR1 and CDR2: SNHLY and FYNNEI. V lost 8 bases and J lost 4, with 15 bases in between. The CDR3 DNA is TGTGCCAGCTCTTCTCGAGGCAATTACAATGAGCAGTTCTTC. It codes for CASSSRGNYNEQFF.

This CDR3 reads CASSQNLGGEQYF. The CDR3 DNA reads as TGTGCCAGCAGCCAAAATTTGGGAGGGGAGCAGTACTTC. This chain uses TRBV14 with TRBJ2-7; 7 bases map to TRBD2. V shed 2 bases, J shed 7 bases, and the junction held 5 bases outside the gene matches. Germline-derived CDR1 and CDR2 are SGHDN and FVKESK. CDR3 size: 13 residues.

This chain joins TRBV27 and TRBJ1-2; D gene uncertain. Germline lookup yields CDR1 MNHEY and CDR2 SMNVEV (reference sequence). The CDR3 contains 14 residues. The V end was cut by 6 bases, the J end by 2 bases, with 13 bases between. The CDR3 is CASRPAAGNYGYTF. CDR3 nucleotides: TGTGCCAGCAGACCCGCGGCGGGCAACTATGGCTACACCTTC.

This clone occurred a few times. The chain employs TRBV19 and TRBJ1-5; the D gene is possibly TRBD1 (5 bases). The CDR3 spans 13 residues. The V and J ends lost 7 bases and 2 bases respectively, with 9 bases between them. Germline V gives CDR1 LNHDA, CDR2 SQIVND (reference sequence). CDR3 in amino acids: CASKSRGNQPQHF. The CDR3 bases are TGTGCCAGTAAATCCAGGGGCAATCAGCCCCAGCATTTT.

The chain joins TRBV19 to TRBJ2-3; D is unclear. The germline gives CDR1 LNHDA, CDR2 SQIVND (reference sequence). The CDR3 is 15 residues long. V lost 1 base and J 6 bases, leaving 14 bases between the germline ends. This CDR3 is CASSIVASGMDTQYF. CDR3 coding DNA: TGTGCCAGTAGTATAGTGGCCTCGGGTATGGATACGCAGTATTTT.

J is TRBJ2-3 and V is TRBV2; possible D gene TRBD1, 5 bases. V dropped 10 bases and J dropped 2 bases, with 22 bases sitting between them. CDR3 length: 16 amino acids. Germline V gene sequence: CDR1 SNHLY, CDR2 FYNNEI. CDR3 amino acids: CATRAEYQVPTDTQYF. The CDR3 region has the DNA TGTGCCACCAGGGCGGAGTACCAAGTCCCCACAGATACGCAGTATTTT.

This chain joins TRBV5-1 and TRBJ2-3; possible D gene TRBD1, 6 bases. The CDR3 extends over 17 amino acids. CDR1 and CDR2 from the germline V gene are SGHRS and YFSETQ. The V end lost 0 bases, the J end lost 1 base, and 15 bases lay between the germline ends. CDR3 sequence (DNA): TGCGCCAGCAGCTTGGTCGGCAGGGGTATGGGCACAGATACGCAGTATTTT. It specifies CASSLVGRGMGTDTQYF.

This clone was counted only a few times. The V and J genes are TRBV4-2 and TRBJ2-7; TRBD2 agrees at 10 bases. The trim removed 0 bases at V and 1 base at J, leaving 6 bases unmatched. CDR3 size: 17 residues. Germline CDR1 and CDR2: LGHNA and YNFKEQ. CDR3 nucleotides: TGTGCCAGCAGCCAAGATCTAGGACTAGCGGATTCCTACGAGCAGTACTTC. It is translated as CASSQDLGLADSYEQYF.

The V and J genes are TRBV12-5 and TRBJ2-7; the D gene is possibly TRBD2 (5 bases). The germline V gene has CDR1 LGHNT and CDR2 FRNRAP. The CDR3 has 15 amino acids. The V and J ends lost 0 bases and 3 bases respectively, with 12 bases between them. CDR3 sequence: CASGLVEAGYYEQYF. As DNA, the CDR3 is TGTGCTAGTGGTTTGGTAGAGGCGGGTTACTACGAGCAGTACTTC.

This rearrangement joins TRBV10-1 to TRBJ2-2, with 9 positions matching TRBD2. The CDR3 has 16 residues. Trimming removed 6 bases from V and 0 bases from J; junction bases left unmatched: 5. Germline lookup yields CDR1 WNHNN and CDR2 SYGVQD (reference sequence). This CDR3 is CASRPTSGPNTGELFF. The CDR3 nucleotides are TGCGCCAGCAGACCAACTAGCGGGCCGAACACCGGGGAGCTGTTTTTT.

The genes are TRBV5-4 and TRBJ2-1, with 13 positions matching TRBD2. Germline-derived CDR1 and CDR2 are SGHNT and YYREEE (reference sequence). Trimming cost V 0 bases and J 14 bases; bases outside gene matches: 5. There are 14 residues in the CDR3. CDR3 coding DNA: TGTGCCAGCAGCTTGGAGACTAGCGGGAGGAGGGAGTTCTTC. Protein sequence: CASSLETSGRREFF.

CDR3 DNA sequence: TGTGCCAGCAGCTTAAAACAGGGGGCAACCTACGAGCAGTACTTC. Amino acid sequence: CASSLKQGATYEQYF. This chain connects TRBV5-4 to TRBJ2-7, with TRBD1 matching over 9 bases. V dropped 2 bases and J dropped 2; count of bases not matched to a gene: 5. CDR3 size: 15 residues. From germline, CDR1 is SGHNT and CDR2 YYREEE (reference sequence). Full variable domain (outside the CDR3, taken from reference TRBV5-4 and TRBJ2-7): ETGVTQSPTHLIKTRGQQVTLRCSSQSGHNTVSWYQQALGQGPQFIFQYYREEENGRGNFPPRFSGLQFPNYSSELNVNALELDDSALYLCASSLKQGATYEQYFGPGTRLTVT.

The rearrangement uses TRBV3-1 (or the pseudogene TRBV3-2) and TRBJ1-3, with a weak D call TRBD1 (6 bases). CDR3 length: 16 amino acids. Trimming removed 4 bases from V and 1 base from J, with 14 bases in between. Per the germline V gene, CDR1 is LGHDT and CDR2 is YNNKEL (reference sequence). The CDR3 DNA sequence: TGTGCCAGCAGCCTAGTAGGGGGGGCTTCTGGAAACACCATATATTTT. This encodes CASSLVGGASGNTIYF.

The J gene is TRBJ2-1, the V gene TRBV11-2; 7 positions agree with TRBD1. V was clipped by 1 base and J by 11 bases; unmatched bases: 8. The CDR3 extends over 14 amino acids. Looked up from germline, CDR1 is SGHAT and CDR2 is FQNNGV. CDR3 region: CASSLGLQGNKQFF. The CDR3 DNA reads as TGTGCCAGCAGCTTAGGGTTACAGGGGAACAAGCAGTTCTTC.

V gene TRBV3-1 (or the pseudogene TRBV3-2) combines with J gene TRBJ2-2; TRBD2 matches at 9 bases. Trimming at V came to 1 base and at J to 5 bases, leaving 11 bases not matched to a gene. Germline values: CDR1 LGHDT, CDR2 YNNKEL (reference sequence). The CDR3 is 18 residues long. The CDR3 sequence: CASSQAGIAGASTGELFF. The CDR3 bases are TGTGCCAGCAGCCAAGCGGGTATAGCGGGAGCGTCTACCGGGGAGCTGTTTTTT.

The V gene is TRBV5-1, the J gene TRBJ1-4; the match to TRBD1 covers 7 bases. CDR3 size: 14 residues. Germline V gene data show CDR1 as SGHRS and CDR2 as YFSETQ. V trimming: 7 bases; J trimming: 4 bases; junction bases outside the gene matches: 7. CDR3 loop: CASSPGQYNEKLFF. The CDR3 bases are TGCGCCAGCTCGCCGGGACAGTATAATGAAAAACTGTTTTTT.

CDR3 sequence (DNA): TGCGCCAGCAGTAGCTCGCGTCTAGCGGGAGGGCTTGATACGCAGTATTTT. Residues: CASSSSRLAGGLDTQYF. This chain links TRBV10-2 with TRBJ2-3; 12 nucleotides line up with TRBD2. There are 17 residues in the CDR3. V dropped 5 bases and J dropped 6; count of bases not matched to a gene: 12. Germline loops: CDR1 WSHSY, CDR2 SAAADI.

The genes are TRBV5-6 and TRBJ1-6; TRBD1 might be the D (5 bases). The CDR3 consists of 16 residues. Germline V lookup: CDR1 SGHDT, CDR2 YYEEEE. The germline V and J ends were trimmed by 3 bases and 7 bases, with 17 bases remaining between them. CDR3 sequence (DNA): TGTGCCAGCAGCTCACGGACACCGGCAGGGAATTCACCCCTCCACTTT. Translated, it gives CASSSRTPAGNSPLHF.

The chain employs TRBV5-3 and TRBJ2-1, with 11 bases fitting TRBD1. TRBV5-3 falls under the ORF class, with uncertain function. Unmatched junction bases numbered 10, after V lost 5 bases and J lost 6 bases. The CDR3 spans 16 residues. CDR3 residues: CARSNPGTGGSNEQFF. Here the CDR3 DNA reads TGTGCCAGAAGTAACCCGGGGACAGGGGGTAGCAATGAGCAGTTCTTC.

This clone was seen more than once but under ten times. V gene TRBV10-1 combines with J gene TRBJ1-3, with unresolved D. Per germline, CDR1 WNHNN and CDR2 SYGVQD (reference sequence). There are 17 residues in the CDR3. The germline V and J ends were trimmed by 7 bases and 0 bases, with 19 bases remaining between them. CDR3 region: CASKDCKSPDSGNTIYF. The CDR3 DNA reads as TGCGCCAGCAAAGACTGTAAGTCACCGGACTCTGGAAACACCATATATTTT.

The rearrangement joins TRBV6-4 to TRBJ2-3; 8 bases match TRBD1. The germline V gene encodes CDR1 MRHNA and CDR2 SNTAGT. J gave up 2 bases and V 5 bases, and 9 bases lay outside the gene matches. This CDR3 spans 16 amino acids. CDR3 region: CASSTGTGTFTDTQYF. The CDR3 nucleotides are TGTGCCAGCAGTACCGGGACAGGAACATTCACAGATACGCAGTATTTT.

The chain is built from TRBV11-2 and TRBJ2-3; TRBD1 matches at 7 bases. Per germline, CDR1 SGHAT and CDR2 FQNNGV. This CDR3 is built from 17 residues. With V trimmed by 3 bases and J by 2 bases, 11 bases remained unmatched. CDR3 region: CASSFTPTGRYTDTQYF. The CDR3 region has the DNA TGTGCCAGCAGCTTCACTCCGACAGGGAGATACACAGATACGCAGTATTTT.